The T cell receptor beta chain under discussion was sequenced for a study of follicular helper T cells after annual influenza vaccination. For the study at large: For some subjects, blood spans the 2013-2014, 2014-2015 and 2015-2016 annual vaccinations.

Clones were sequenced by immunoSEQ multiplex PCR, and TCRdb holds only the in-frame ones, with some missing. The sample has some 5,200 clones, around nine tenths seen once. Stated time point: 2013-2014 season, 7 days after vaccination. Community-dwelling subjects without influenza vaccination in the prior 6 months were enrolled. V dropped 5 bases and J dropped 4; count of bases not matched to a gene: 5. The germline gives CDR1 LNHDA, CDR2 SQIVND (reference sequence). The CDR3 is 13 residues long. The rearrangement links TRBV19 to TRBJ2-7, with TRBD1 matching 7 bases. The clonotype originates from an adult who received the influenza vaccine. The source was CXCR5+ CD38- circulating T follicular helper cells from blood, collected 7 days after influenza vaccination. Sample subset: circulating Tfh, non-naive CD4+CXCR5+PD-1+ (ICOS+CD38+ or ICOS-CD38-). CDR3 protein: CASSRQGSYEQYF. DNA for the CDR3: TGTGCCAGTAGTCGACAGGGTTCTTACGAGCAGTACTTC.